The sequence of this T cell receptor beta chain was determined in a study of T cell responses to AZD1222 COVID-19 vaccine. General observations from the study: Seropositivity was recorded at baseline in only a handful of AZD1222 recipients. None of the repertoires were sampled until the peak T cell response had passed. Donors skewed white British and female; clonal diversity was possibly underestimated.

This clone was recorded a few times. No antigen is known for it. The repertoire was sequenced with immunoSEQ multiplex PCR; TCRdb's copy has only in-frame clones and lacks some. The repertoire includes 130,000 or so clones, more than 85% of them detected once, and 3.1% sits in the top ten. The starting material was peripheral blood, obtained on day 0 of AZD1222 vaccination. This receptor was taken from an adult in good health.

CDR3 sequence (DNA): TGTGCCAGCAGCTTAGCGGGGACGGCTGGTTACGAGCAGTACTTC. It is translated as CASSLAGTAGYEQYF. The V and J genes are TRBV7-9 and TRBJ2-7; tentatively, D is TRBD1 or TRBD2 (5 bases each). V lost 0 bases to trimming and J lost 4 bases, with 13 bases between them. Germline CDR1 is SEHNR and CDR2 is FQNEAQ (reference sequence). CDR3 length: 15 residues.